This TCR beta chain was identified in a study of blood T cell repertoires in COVID-19. Data came from immunoSEQ multiplex PCR; TCRdb stores just in-frame clones and leaves some out. Here the sample spans some 400,000 clones, 90% being singletons. The sequencing sample was made of peripheral blood. The sequence came from a young man with active or convalescent COVID-19.

The CDR3, as DNA: TGTGCCAGCAGGGGGGGAGGCGAGCAGTACTTC. It encodes CASRGGGEQYF. The chain carries TRBV5-5 and TRBJ2-7, with TRBD2 as a possible D gene (6 bases). The length of the CDR3 is 11 residues. V shed 5 bases and J shed 6 bases, with 9 bases lying between them. Germline V gene sequence: CDR1 SGHKS, CDR2 YYEKEE (reference sequence).